A single sample gave rise to the 28 T cell receptor beta chains below, sequenced in a study of CD4 T cells in relation to SARS-CoV-2 and coronaviruses. Antigens for these TCRs are unknown. Before the COVID-19 pandemic, during about 2010-2019, CD4+ T cells were taken from unexposed donors. Isolation of CD4+ T cells took place after about 10 days in culture. Clones were read by immunoSEQ multiplex PCR, and TCRdb kept only the in-frame ones, dropping some. Of under 20,000 clones detected, around 80% appear once; the ten largest clones hold 30% to 35%. Material: CD4+ T cells from PBMCs, cultured in vitro. The receptors were gathered from a human donor in good health.

The V and J genes are TRBV7-2 and TRBJ1-5; D is unclear. Germline CDR1 is SGHTA and CDR2 is FQGNSA. The CDR3 spans 13 residues. V was shortened by 1 base and J by 1 base, with 2 bases between the two germline ends. CDR3 amino acids: CASSLDSNQPQHF. The DNA for the CDR3 is TGTGCCAGCAGCTTAGACAGCAATCAGCCCCAGCATTTT.

The chain employs TRBV6-5 and TRBJ2-7; D is uncertain. With 2 bases removed from V and 3 bases from J, the gap between germline ends came to 5 bases. Germline V gives CDR1 MNHEY, CDR2 SVGAGI. This CDR3 spans 12 amino acids. This CDR3 is CASSYHIYEQYF. Written as DNA, the CDR3 is TGTGCCAGCAGTTACCACATCTACGAGCAGTACTTC.

V usage is TRBV4-1 and J usage is TRBJ2-1; 15 bases line up with TRBD2. Germline trimming cut 1 base from V and 6 bases from J; bases unmatched to any gene: 7. Per germline, CDR1 MGHRA and CDR2 YSYEKL. The CDR3 covers 18 residues. DNA of the CDR3: TGCGCCAGCAGCCAAGTCTCAGGACTAGCGGGAGGGCCCAATGAGCAGTTCTTC. Translating it yields CASSQVSGLAGGPNEQFF.

As regards this clone: A junction end diverges from the germline sequence, so it may reflect a read error. This chain joins TRBV6-1 and TRBJ2-7, with D uncertain. This CDR3 spans 13 amino acids. Germline V CDR1 and CDR2: MNHNS, SASEGT. Here the CDR3 reads CASSEGDPGQINF. CDR3 DNA sequence: TGTGCCAGCAGTGAAGGGGATCCTGGGCAGATTAACTTC.

The chain couples TRBV19 to TRBJ2-5; TRBD2 aligns across 7 bases. Germline values: CDR1 LNHDA, CDR2 SQIVND (reference sequence). Germline trimming cut 5 bases from V and 7 bases from J; bases unmatched to any gene: 16. The CDR3 is made up of 16 amino acids. The CDR3 DNA reads TGTGCCAGTAGTCCCTATCACGGACTAGGGACGGGGACCCAGTACTTC. The encoded protein is CASSPYHGLGTGTQYF.

This clone showed up just once. In DNA, the CDR3 is TGTGCCAGCAGTAACCGACAGGGGGTGTACGAGCAGTACTTC. As protein: CASSNRQGVYEQYF. V and J are TRBV6-5 and TRBJ2-7; TRBD1 matches 9 bases. J lost 4 bases, V lost 5 bases, and 6 bases had no gene match. Germline CDR1 MNHEY, CDR2 SVGAGI. The CDR3 is 14 amino acids.

The V call is TRBV24-1, the J call TRBJ1-4, with 8 positions matching TRBD1. Per the germline V gene, CDR1 is KGHDR and CDR2 is SFDVKD. V lost 4 bases, J lost 0 bases, and 9 bases stayed unmatched. The CDR3 is made up of 18 amino acids. This CDR3 is CATSDTGGMVATNEKLFF. CDR3 bases: TGTGCCACCAGTGACACAGGGGGTATGGTGGCAACTAATGAAAAACTGTTTTTT.

The chain couples TRBV9 to TRBJ2-2; D is undetermined. The CDR3 runs to 15 residues. Germline V CDR1 and CDR2: SGDLS, YYNGEE. With 0 bases removed from V and 5 bases from J, the gap between germline ends came to 11 bases. In nucleotides, the CDR3 is TGTGCCAGCAGCGTAGCTATCATTCCGACCGGGGAGCTGTTTTTT. Amino acid sequence: CASSVAIIPTGELFF.

In DNA form, the CDR3 reads TGTGCCAGCAGCCACCGGGGGACTAGCGGGAGGGAGACCCAGTACTTC. Protein product: CASSHRGTSGRETQYF. The chain employs TRBV7-2 and TRBJ2-5, with TRBD2 matching over 15 bases. Germline V lookup: CDR1 SGHTA, CDR2 FQGNSA. The V gene end was trimmed by 5 bases and the J gene end by 5 bases; junction bases not matched to a gene: 6. The length of the CDR3 is 16 residues.

The chain links TRBV7-2 to TRBJ2-3, with 7 bases identical to TRBD1. CDR1 is SGHTA and CDR2 is FQGNSA in the germline V gene. V shed 5 bases, J shed 7 bases, and the junction held 6 bases outside the gene matches. The CDR3 totals 13 residues. The CDR3 nucleotides are TGTGCCAGCAGCAAAACAGGGGATCATACGCAGTATTTT. Protein sequence: CASSKTGDHTQYF.

The V call is TRBV10-3, the J call TRBJ1-1; no clear D. Deletions cut 10 bases from V and 4 bases from J, with 7 bases between. CDR3 size: 10 residues. CDR1 is ENHRY and CDR2 is SYGVKD in the germline V gene. This chain's CDR3 is CATVGTEAFF. In DNA form, the CDR3 reads TGTGCCACGGTGGGCACTGAAGCTTTCTTT.

This chain uses TRBV5-1 with TRBJ2-3; either TRBD1 or TRBD2 may supply D (5 bases each). Germline loops: CDR1 SGHRS, CDR2 YFSETQ. V gave up 5 bases and J gave up 3 bases, with 16 bases separating them. The CDR3 has 15 amino acids. The CDR3 DNA follows: TGCGCCAGCAGTCAGGTAGGGGACGTAACAGATACGCAGTATTTT. The encoded protein is CASSQVGDVTDTQYF. Drawing the rest from reference TRBV5-1 and TRBJ2-3, the complete variable domain is KAGVTQTPRYLIKTRGQQVTLSCSPISGHRSVSWYQQTPGQGLQFLFEYFSETQRNKGNFPGRFSGRQFSNSRSEMNVSTLELGDSALYLCASSQVGDVTDTQYFGPGTRLTVL.

This chain connects TRBV20-1 to TRBJ2-7; no firm D call. The V gene lost 0 bases and the J gene lost 3 bases, with 3 bases spanning the gap. CDR3 length: 11 residues. Germline values: CDR1 DFQATT, CDR2 SNEGSKA (reference sequence). CDR3 sequence reads: CSARDNYEQYF. CDR3 nucleotides: TGCAGTGCTAGAGATAACTACGAGCAGTACTTC.

The gene calls are TRBV6-2 or TRBV6-3 and TRBJ2-3; D gene ambiguous. The CDR3 runs to 13 residues. CDR1 and CDR2 from the germline V gene are MNHEY and SVGEGT. With 4 bases removed from V and 1 base from J, the gap between germline ends came to 6 bases. The CDR3 DNA follows: TGTGCCAGCAGTTTTCAAGGCACAGATACGCAGTATTTT. Amino acid sequence: CASSFQGTDTQYF.

The rearrangement links TRBV7-2 to TRBJ1-1; weak D call: TRBD1 (5 bases). This CDR3 is built from 15 residues. Germline CDR1 reads SGHTA; CDR2 reads FQGNSA. Trimming removed 0 bases at V and 11 bases at J, with 19 bases between. CDR3 in DNA: TGTGCCAGCAGCTTAGCGAGGACGGGGGGACGGTTGGCTTTCTTT. Encoded protein: CASSLARTGGRLAFF.

The V gene is TRBV29-1, the J gene TRBJ1-5; D call uncertain. CDR1 SQVTM and CDR2 ANQGSEA come from the germline V gene. This CDR3 contains 13 residues. V lost 7 bases and J 2 bases, leaving 12 bases between the germline ends. CDR3 DNA sequence: TGCAGCGCCTCCCCGGACGGCAATCAGCCCCAGCATTTT. This encodes CSASPDGNQPQHF.

The CDR3 sequence is CASRGTPPDTQYF. CDR3 nucleotides: TGTGCCAGCAGGGGGACCCCTCCAGATACGCAGTATTTT. The V call is TRBV6-1, the J call TRBJ2-3; the D gene could be TRBD1 or TRBD2 (5 bases each). Germline-derived CDR1 and CDR2 are MNHNS and SASEGT. V was cut by 6 bases and J by 4 bases, with 11 bases left in between. This CDR3 region has 13 residues.

The rearrangement links TRBV11-3 to TRBJ1-5, with D possibly matching TRBD1 (5 bases). Trimming stripped 7 bases from V and 6 bases from J, with 13 bases between. CDR1 is SGHNT, CDR2 YENEEA, per germline. The length of the CDR3 is 13 residues. CDR3 DNA sequence: TGTGCCAGCAAGCGGTCAGGGACTCAGCCCCAGCATTTT. It codes for CASKRSGTQPQHF.

The gene calls are TRBV10-3 and TRBJ2-7; D is ambiguous. Germline CDR1 is ENHRY and CDR2 is SYGVKD. This CDR3 is 11 amino acids long. Trimming left V 6 bases short and J 7 bases short, with 10 bases between. Here the CDR3 DNA reads TGTGCCATCAGCGATATCACAGAGCAGTACTTC. Its translation is CAISDITEQYF.

A single count supports this clone. The rearrangement uses TRBV6-2 or TRBV6-3 and TRBJ1-5; D not certain. The CDR3 has 13 residues. Trimming left V 6 bases short and J 4 bases short, with 10 bases between. Germline CDR1 is MNHEY and CDR2 is SVGEGT. This chain's CDR3 is CASSDFWNQPQHF. For the CDR3, the DNA is TGTGCCAGCAGCGACTTTTGGAATCAGCCCCAGCATTTT.

The chain couples TRBV2 to TRBJ2-5; 7 nucleotides line up with TRBD2. The CDR3 spans 14 residues. Germline CDR1 and CDR2: SNHLY and FYNNEI. J lost 0 bases, V lost 5 bases, and 3 bases had no gene match. CDR3 protein: CASSWGGYQETQYF. CDR3 bases: TGTGCCAGCAGTTGGGGGGGATACCAAGAGACCCAGTACTTC.

The chain is built from TRBV3-1 (or the pseudogene TRBV3-2) and TRBJ2-3; the D call may be TRBD1 or TRBD2 (7 bases each). Germline CDR1 is LGHDT and CDR2 is YNNKEL (reference sequence). V was pared by 6 bases and J by 6 bases, with 13 bases between. The CDR3 has 13 residues. The CDR3 DNA sequence: TGTGCCAGCAGTCAGGGGGGGGGCGATACGCAGTATTTT. Its translation is CASSQGGGDTQYF.

This sequence joins TRBV9 and TRBJ1-6, with unresolved D. V lost 2 bases and J 5 bases, leaving 2 bases between the germline ends. The CDR3 is 12 residues long. In germline, CDR1 is SGDLS, CDR2 YYNGEE. DNA of the CDR3: TGTGCCAGCAGCGTTGATAATTCACCCCTCCACTTT. It is translated as CASSVDNSPLHF.

This clone was observed a single time. The chain has TRBV3-1 (or the pseudogene TRBV3-2) and TRBJ2-3; TRBD2 matches at 9 bases. Germline V gives CDR1 LGHDT, CDR2 YNNKEL (reference sequence). V gave up 10 bases and J gave up 4 bases; unmatched junction bases: 6. This CDR3 has 13 amino acids. This chain's CDR3 is CATVAGAADTQYF. The CDR3 DNA reads as TGTGCCACAGTAGCGGGGGCCGCAGATACGCAGTATTTT.

V is TRBV7-8 and J is TRBJ1-1; 8 positions match TRBD1. CDR1 and CDR2 from the germline V gene are SGHVS and FQNEAQ. The V and J ends lost 5 bases and 3 bases, in that order; junction bases with no gene match: 8. The CDR3 is 15 amino acids. The CDR3 nucleotides are TGTGCCAGCAGCGACCCAGGGGGCTGGGACACTGAAGCTTTCTTT. Encoded protein: CASSDPGGWDTEAFF.

The chain combines TRBV18 with TRBJ1-5, with D perhaps matching TRBD1 (6 bases). The CDR3 totals 16 residues. V dropped 2 bases and J dropped 2 bases, with 13 bases sitting between them. Germline loops: CDR1 KGHSH, CDR2 LQKENI. DNA of the CDR3: TGTGCCAGCTCACCAACACAGGGAACGGGCAATCAGCCCCAGCATTTT. It translates to CASSPTQGTGNQPQHF.

The CDR3 DNA sequence: TGTGCCAGCTCACGAAAAAGCGACGGGATTAACTATGGCTACACCTTC. Translating gives CASSRKSDGINYGYTF. V and J are TRBV18 and TRBJ1-2, with D hard to call. Trimming removed 4 bases from V and 1 base from J, with 16 bases in between. CDR3 length: 16 amino acids. CDR1 is KGHSH, CDR2 LQKENI, per germline.

This clone came up a few times. The chain has TRBV2 and TRBJ1-2; no definite D call. Germline V lookup: CDR1 SNHLY, CDR2 FYNNEI. Deletions cut 3 bases from V and 6 bases from J, with 11 bases between. The CDR3 extends over 13 amino acids. The chain's CDR3 is CASSEQEVDGYTF. In nucleotides, the CDR3 is TGTGCCAGCAGTGAGCAGGAGGTTGATGGCTACACCTTC.